This TCR beta chain stems from a study of blood T cell repertoires in COVID-19. Overall study context: Spain, Italy and the United States supplied samples that represented acute and convalescent COVID-19. Sources were T cells, B-cell-depleted T cells, or PBMCs; the material itself was cDNA or gDNA.

V gave up 2 bases and J gave up 4 bases, with 14 bases separating them. Germline V CDR1 and CDR2: KGHSH, LQKENI. CDR3 length: 16 residues. Authors' data handling: From reference gene primer amplification, estimates of nucleated cell counts were derived. Produced via immunoSEQ multiplex PCR; TCRdb's table is partial and in-frame only. V, J and clone size are those of that table, while D and trimming were read from the DNA. Here the sample spans about 200,000 clones, around 90% being singletons. The receptor was derived from a man aged 50-60 years with acute or convalescent COVID-19. Material: peripheral blood. The rearrangement uses TRBV18 and TRBJ2-2; TRBD1 might be the D (5 bases). The CDR3 nucleotides are TGTGCCAGCTCACCAATGAGCCAGGGCTTCACCGGGGAGCTGTTTTTT. Translating it yields CASSPMSQGFTGELFF.